These 2 T cell receptor beta chains were all obtained from the same sample, sequenced in a study of human T cells and chemical hapten exposure. TCRdb analysed the RACE reads with MiXCR anew, one entry per CDR3 protein. The sample contains about 89,000 distinct CDR3 sequences, about an eighth of which appear only once. Described time point: patch test 3, about 24 weeks after DPC sensitization. Treatment defined: therapeutic diphenylcyclopropenone sensitization with weekly scalp DPC. The sample consisted of whole blood, taken in connection with sensitization to the hapten diphenylcyclopropenone (DPC). These receptor sequences come from a woman in her 50s with alopecia areata. Some clones in this sample may be carry-over from other donors' samples.

This clonotype was recorded a few times. CDR3 DNA sequence: TGCGCCACCAGGCAGGGGGCGGTCACTGAAGCTTTCTTT. Residues: CATRQGAVTEAFF. The V and J genes are TRBV5-1 and TRBJ1-1; 8 bases are a match to TRBD1. The trim removed 9 bases at V and 4 bases at J, leaving 8 bases unmatched. Germline-derived CDR1 and CDR2 are SGHRS and YFSETQ. The CDR3 totals 13 residues.

This sequence joins TRBV12-3 or TRBV12-4 and TRBJ2-3, with D possibly matching TRBD2 (6 bases). Trimming removed 0 bases at V and 4 bases at J, with 14 bases between. The CDR3 sequence is 16 residues long. The CDR3 coding sequence is TGTGCCAGCAGTTTAGCGCGCCGGGAGTTGGCAGATACGCAGTATTTT. It specifies CASSLARRELADTQYF.